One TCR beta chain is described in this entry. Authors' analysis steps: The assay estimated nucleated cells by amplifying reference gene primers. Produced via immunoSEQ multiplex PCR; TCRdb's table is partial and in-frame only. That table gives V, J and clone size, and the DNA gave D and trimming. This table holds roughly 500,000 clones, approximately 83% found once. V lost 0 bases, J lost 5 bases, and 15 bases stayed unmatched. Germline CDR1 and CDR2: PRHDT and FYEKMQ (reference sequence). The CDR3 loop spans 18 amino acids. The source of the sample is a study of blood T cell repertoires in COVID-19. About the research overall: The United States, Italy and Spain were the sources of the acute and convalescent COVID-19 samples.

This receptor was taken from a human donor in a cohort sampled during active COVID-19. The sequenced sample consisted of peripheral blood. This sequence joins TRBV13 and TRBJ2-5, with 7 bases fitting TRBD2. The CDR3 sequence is CASSLGLMGEGSSETQYF. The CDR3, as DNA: TGTGCCAGCAGCTTAGGGCTGATGGGGGAGGGCTCCAGTGAGACCCAGTACTTC.